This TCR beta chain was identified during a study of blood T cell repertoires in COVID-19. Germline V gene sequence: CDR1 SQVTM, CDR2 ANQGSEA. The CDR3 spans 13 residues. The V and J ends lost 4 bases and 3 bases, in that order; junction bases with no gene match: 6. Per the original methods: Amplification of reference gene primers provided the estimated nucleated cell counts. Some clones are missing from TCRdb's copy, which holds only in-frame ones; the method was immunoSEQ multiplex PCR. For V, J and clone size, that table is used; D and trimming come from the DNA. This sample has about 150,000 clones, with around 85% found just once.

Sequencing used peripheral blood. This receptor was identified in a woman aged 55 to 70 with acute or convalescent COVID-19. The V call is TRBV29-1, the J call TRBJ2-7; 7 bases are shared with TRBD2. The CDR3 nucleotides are TGCAGCGTTGCGGGGGGAAGTGGCTACGAGCAGTACTTC. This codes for CSVAGGSGYEQYF.